A selection of T cell receptor beta chains follows, all from one sample in a study of CD8 T cells in ankylosing spondylitis. TCRdb processed the 5' RACE reads anew with MiXCR; each CDR3 protein has one entry. Of about 540,000 distinct CDR3 sequences listed, roughly an eighth are singletons. Sample: blood, either unsorted or a sorted T cell fraction (not recorded which). The receptor source for this set is a male donor with ankylosing spondylitis. The CDR3 runs from the conserved cysteine through the conserved F or W. A D gene is named only where the DNA matches it firmly. Size values are once, few and many counts, or a class for expanded clones, and some rows have none.

>NA|NA|TRBV11-2|TRBJ2-2
CASSLAGAKAGELFF
TGTGCCAGCAGCTTAGCGGGGGCCAAGGCCGGGGAGCTGTTTTTT
>NA|few|TRBV12-5|TRBJ1-2
CASGPSQGESGGYTF
TGTGCTAGTGGTCCGTCTCAAGGGGAATCGGGTGGCTACACCTTC
>NA|many|TRBV12-3/TRBV12-4|TRBJ1-5
CASSLEGPGSNQPQHF
TGTGCCAGCAGTTTGGAGGGCCCGGGTAGCAATCAGCCCCAGCATTTT
>NA|NA|TRBV7-9|TRBJ2-5
CASSLWVVPIQETQYF
TGTGCCAGCAGCTTATGGGTGGTTCCGATCCAAGAGACCCAGTACTTC
>TRBD1|many|TRBV7-8|TRBJ2-2
CASSSLSGTGNTGELFF
TGTGCCAGCAGCTCCCTGAGTGGGACAGGGAACACCGGGGAGCTGTTTTTT
>NA|many|TRBV3-1|TRBJ1-2
CASSQQGFYGYTF
TGTGCCAGCAGCCAACAGGGCTTCTATGGCTACACCTTC
>NA|NA|TRBV24-1|TRBJ2-1
CATSDHRELNNEQFF
TGTGCCACCAGTGACCACAGGGAGCTAAACAATGAGCAGTTCTTC
>NA|few|TRBV11-2|TRBJ1-2
CASTATVDYGYTF
TGTGCCAGCACCGCAACGGTCGACTATGGCTACACCTTC
>NA|NA|TRBV20-1|TRBJ2-2
CSARERFGELFF
TGCAGTGCTAGAGAGCGTTTCGGGGAGCTGTTTTTT
>NA|few|TRBV7-8|TRBJ2-1
CASSLAFKWSEQFF
TGTGCCAGCAGCTTAGCGTTTAAGTGGAGTGAGCAGTTCTTC
>NA|few|TRBV10-3|TRBJ1-4
CAISESNRETNEKLFF
TGTGCCATCAGTGAGTCGAACAGGGAGACTAATGAAAAACTGTTTTTT
>TRBD2|many|TRBV3-1|TRBJ2-7
CASSQPGLAGGRSEQYF
TGTGCCAGCAGCCAACCAGGACTAGCGGGAGGAAGGAGCGAGCAGTACTTC
>NA|NA|TRBV12-3/TRBV12-4|TRBJ1-1
CASSFPYTEAFF
TGTGCCAGCAGTTTTCCCTACACTGAAGCTTTCTTT
>TRBD2|many|TRBV29-1|TRBJ2-1
CSVDGGRAFGEQFF
TGCAGCGTTGACGGTGGGAGGGCCTTCGGTGAGCAGTTCTTC